The 5 T cell receptor beta chains reported below all come from one sample, sequenced in a study of blood T cells in healthy people across ages. Then a second PCR, running about 6 to 12 cycles, was carried out with a sample-barcoded 5' primer and a J-beta primer mix. TCRdb processed the 5' RACE reads anew with MiXCR; each CDR3 protein has one entry. This table holds some 700,000 distinct CDR3 sequences, roughly 45% found once. The sequenced material came from blood. These receptors were collected from a woman aged 55-70 years in good health.

J is TRBJ2-1 and V is TRBV9; 7 nucleotides align to TRBD2. The CDR3 extends over 20 amino acids. The trim removed 0 bases at V and 2 bases at J, leaving 17 bases unmatched. Germline values: CDR1 SGDLS, CDR2 YYNGEE. CDR3 DNA: TGTGCCAGCAGCGTAGGTGGCTCCGGGACTAACACAAGAGCCTACAATGAGCAGTTCTTC. This codes for CASSVGGSGTNTRAYNEQFF. The full variable domain, with the rest looked up from reference TRBV9 and TRBJ2-1, is DSGVTQTPKHLITATGQRVTLRCSPRSGDLSVYWYQQSLDQGLQFLIQYYNGEERAKGNILERFSAQQFPDLHSELNLSSLELGDSALYFCASSVGGSGTNTRAYNEQFFGPGTRLTVL.

The chain employs TRBV28 and TRBJ2-2; D is possibly TRBD1 (5 bases). Germline CDR1 reads MDHEN; CDR2 reads SYDVKM. V dropped 2 bases and J dropped 5 bases, with 12 bases sitting between them. The CDR3 consists of 15 residues. The CDR3 DNA sequence: TGTGCCAGCAGTTTACAGGGCACAAGGACCGGGGAGCTGTTTTTT. Translated: CASSLQGTRTGELFF.

The chain carries TRBV7-2 and TRBJ2-7, with a possible D match to TRBD1 (5 bases). The CDR3 extends over 12 amino acids. Germline V CDR1 and CDR2: SGHTA, FQGNSA. V lost 6 bases to trimming and J lost 7 bases, with 13 bases between them. The CDR3 spells CASSPGFNEQYF. The CDR3 nucleotides read TGTGCCAGCAGTCCAGGGTTCAATGAGCAGTACTTC. Drawing the rest from reference TRBV7-2 and TRBJ2-7, the complete variable domain is GAGVSQSPSNKVTEKGKDVELRCDPISGHTALYWYRQSLGQGLEFLIYFQGNSAPDKSGLPSDRFSAERTGGSVSTLTIQRTQQEDSAVYLCASSPGFNEQYFGPGTRLTVT.

Comments on this clonotype: At one boundary the junction diverges from the germline segment, which might be a read error. The J gene is TRBJ1-1, the V gene TRBV3-1; no clear D gene. CDR1 is LGHDT, CDR2 YNNKEL, per germline (reference sequence). This CDR3 has 12 residues. The CDR3 is CASSLSDTEAFF. The CDR3 DNA follows: TGTGCCAGCAGCTTAAGTGACACAGAAGCTTTCTTT.

This clonotype came up a few times. The chain links TRBV6-6 to TRBJ2-5; 10 nucleotides line up with TRBD1. CDR3 size: 13 residues. The V gene end was trimmed by 5 bases and the J gene end by 11 bases; junction bases not matched to a gene: 8. CDR1 and CDR2 from the germline V gene are MNHNY and SVGAGI (reference sequence). The CDR3 loop reads CASSTGTGERQYF. The CDR3 DNA is TGTGCCAGCAGTACTGGGACAGGGGAAAGGCAGTACTTC.